Below, 12 T cell receptor beta chains from the same sample are listed, as sequenced in a study of blood T cell repertoires in COVID-19. Assay used: immunoSEQ multiplex PCR; TCRdb lists only in-frame clones, some missing. This table has 45,000 to 50,000 clones, 70% to 90% appearing once. Material for sequencing was peripheral blood. The receptors were gathered from an elderly woman with COVID-19, enrolled during active disease.

The chain employs TRBV29-1 and TRBJ2-5; TRBD2 agrees at 11 bases. Germline CDR1 and CDR2: SQVTM and ANQGSEA. V gave up 5 bases and J gave up 0 bases; unmatched junction bases: 11. The CDR3 is made up of 17 amino acids. CDR3: CSVTGRLAGGNQETQYF. The CDR3 DNA reads TGCAGCGTTACGGGGCGGCTAGCGGGGGGCAACCAAGAGACCCAGTACTTC. The full variable domain, with the rest looked up from reference TRBV29-1 and TRBJ2-5, is SAVISQKPSRDICQRGTSLTIQCQVDSQVTMMFWYRQQPGQSLTLIATANQGSEATYESGFVIDKFPISRPNLTFSTLTVSNMSPEDSSIYLCSVTGRLAGGNQETQYFGPGTRLLVL.

This clone showed up just once. V is TRBV20-1 and J is TRBJ2-5, with D maybe TRBD2 (5 bases). V was trimmed by 3 bases and J by 11 bases, leaving 13 bases between them. This CDR3 region has 11 residues. In germline, CDR1 is DFQATT, CDR2 SNEGSKA (reference sequence). In nucleotides, the CDR3 is TGCAGTGCTAGCCTGGGAGCGTCTCAGTACTTC. Its translation: CSASLGASQYF.

The chain links TRBV2 to TRBJ2-5; D call uncertain. CDR3 size: 12 residues. Germline CDR1 SNHLY, CDR2 FYNNEI. V lost 5 bases and J lost 0, with 4 bases in between. The DNA for the CDR3 is TGTGCCAGCAGTTTCTACCAAGAGACCCAGTACTTC. This codes for CASSFYQETQYF.

The chain has TRBV2 and TRBJ2-3; D might be TRBD1 (6 bases). The CDR3 has 12 amino acids. From germline, CDR1 is SNHLY and CDR2 FYNNEI. V dropped 4 bases and J dropped 5 bases, with 7 bases sitting between them. The CDR3 sequence: CASSVDRDTQYF. The CDR3, as DNA: TGTGCCAGCAGTGTGGACAGAGATACGCAGTATTTT.

The V gene is TRBV5-6, the J gene TRBJ2-3; TRBD2 agrees at 14 bases. Trimming at V came to 7 bases and at J to 3 bases, leaving 4 bases not matched to a gene. Germline CDR1 reads SGHDT; CDR2 reads YYEEEE. The CDR3 sequence is 15 residues long. DNA of the CDR3: TGTGCCAGCGGCGGACTAGCGGGAGGTACAGATACGCAGTATTTT. It translates to CASGGLAGGTDTQYF.

V is TRBV5-1 and J is TRBJ2-2; no firm D call. There are 13 residues in the CDR3. CDR1 and CDR2 (germline): SGHRS, YFSETQ. V was cut by 0 bases and J by 9 bases, with 9 bases left in between. For the CDR3, the DNA is TGCGCCAGCAGCTTGGCTATTGCCCGGGAGCTGTTTTTT. Protein sequence: CASSLAIARELFF.

This chain links TRBV21-1 with TRBJ1-4; the DNA was not used to check the table's D call, TRBD1. TRBV21-1 is classified as a pseudogene. This CDR3 is 15 amino acids long. CDR3 amino acids: CASSKDVDTNEKLFF. CDR3 nucleotide sequence: TGTGCCAGCAGCAAAGACGTGGACACGAATGAAAAACTGTTTTTT.

This clone showed up just once. The chain uses TRBV5-1 and TRBJ2-5; D remains ambiguous. Germline V CDR1 and CDR2: SGHRS, YFSETQ. CDR3 length equals 12 residues. The ends were cut back, 4 bases at V and 4 bases at J, with 8 bases in the middle. CDR3 in amino acids: CASSLPLETQYF. CDR3 in DNA: TGCGCCAGCAGCCTACCTTTAGAGACCCAGTACTTC.

This clone was found a few times. The chain joins TRBV2 to TRBJ1-4; D is possibly TRBD1 (5 bases). Trimming removed 6 bases from V and 8 bases from J, with 10 bases in between. The CDR3 length is 12 residues. Germline V lookup: CDR1 SNHLY, CDR2 FYNNEI. CDR3 nucleotides: TGTGCCAGCAGCGGGACTGGCGAAAAACTGTTTTTT. This sequence encodes CASSGTGEKLFF.

The rearrangement links TRBV25-1 to TRBJ2-1; 9 bases fit TRBD2. This CDR3 contains 16 residues. The germline V gene encodes CDR1 MGHDK and CDR2 SYGVNS. J gave up 6 bases and V 0 bases, and 6 bases lay outside the gene matches. CDR3 sequence reads: CASSEYRAGGRNEQFF. The CDR3 DNA is TGTGCCAGCAGTGAATATAGGGCGGGGGGGCGCAATGAGCAGTTCTTC.

The chain is built from TRBV27 and TRBJ1-6; possibly TRBD1 for D (6 bases). V lost 6 bases, J lost 5 bases, and 11 bases lay in between. Germline CDR1 and CDR2: MNHEY and SMNVEV (reference sequence). The CDR3 loop spans 14 amino acids. This CDR3 reads CASRWTADNSPLHF. DNA of the CDR3: TGTGCCAGCAGGTGGACAGCCGATAATTCACCCCTCCACTTT.

The chain links TRBV12-5 to TRBJ2-3, with D possibly matching TRBD2 (6 bases). Germline loops: CDR1 LGHNT, CDR2 FRNRAP. The germline V and J ends were trimmed by 3 bases and 2 bases, with 9 bases remaining between them. The CDR3 runs 14 residues. In DNA, the CDR3 is TGTGCTAGTGGTTTAGGCGGGGACACAGATACGCAGTATTTT. It yields the protein CASGLGGDTDTQYF.